The 24 T cell receptor beta chains reported below all come from one sample, sequenced in a study of OX40 agonist ivuxolimab in advanced cancers. Only in-frame clones appear in the TCRdb table, and some are missing; sequencing was by immunoSEQ multiplex PCR. Of 55,000 to 65,000 clones listed, over 70% are singletons. The sequencing used CD4+ or CD8+ T cells sorted from blood, collected in a trial of the OX40 agonist ivuxolimab. These receptor sequences come from an adult with an advanced solid tumor such as melanoma, head and neck, liver or kidney cancer.

The chain links TRBV18 to TRBJ2-4; 9 bases map to TRBD1. The CDR3 covers 17 residues. CDR1 is KGHSH and CDR2 is LQKENI in the germline V gene. Trimming at V came to 0 bases and at J to 5 bases, leaving 8 bases not matched to a gene. The DNA for the CDR3 is TGTGCCAGCTCACCACCTGGGCAGGGACAGGGAGAAAACATTCAGTACTTC. This codes for CASSPPGQGQGENIQYF.

The J gene is TRBJ2-3, the V gene TRBV5-1; 10 positions match TRBD2. Trimming took 0 bases from V and 0 from J; bases not matched to a gene: 7. Germline values: CDR1 SGHRS, CDR2 YFSETQ. The CDR3 is 18 residues long. The CDR3 loop reads CASSLEASGGLSTDTQYF. CDR3 coding DNA: TGCGCCAGCAGCTTGGAGGCTAGCGGGGGATTAAGCACAGATACGCAGTATTTT. Full variable domain (rest looked up from reference TRBV5-1 and TRBJ2-3): KAGVTQTPRYLIKTRGQQVTLSCSPISGHRSVSWYQQTPGQGLQFLFEYFSETQRNKGNFPGRFSGRQFSNSRSEMNVSTLELGDSALYLCASSLEASGGLSTDTQYFGPGTRLTVL.

J is TRBJ2-7 and V is TRBV5-6; 7 positions agree with TRBD1. Unmatched junction bases numbered 2, after V lost 0 bases and J lost 2 bases. The CDR3 has 14 amino acids. From germline, CDR1 is SGHDT and CDR2 YYEEEE. The CDR3 nucleotides are TGTGCCAGCAGCTTGGTAGGGGGCCCCTACGAGCAGTACTTC. Its translation is CASSLVGGPYEQYF.

There are a few counts of this clone. V usage is TRBV30 and J usage is TRBJ2-7; possibly TRBD1 for D (6 bases). CDR3 length: 15 amino acids. From germline, CDR1 is GTSNPN and CDR2 SVGIG (reference sequence). The germline V and J ends were trimmed by 2 bases and 0 bases, with 14 bases remaining between them. CDR3 DNA: TGTGCCTGGAGTACCGGCCAGGACAGCTCCTACGAGCAGTACTTC. It yields the protein CAWSTGQDSSYEQYF.

This clone turned up a few times. This chain joins TRBV5-1 and TRBJ2-2; the D call may be TRBD1 or TRBD2 (5 bases each). CDR1 and CDR2 (germline): SGHRS, YFSETQ. This CDR3 is built from 15 residues. The V and J ends lost 2 bases and 2 bases respectively, with 10 bases between them. CDR3 in amino acids: CASSLGTDNTGELFF. The CDR3 DNA sequence: TGCGCCAGCAGCTTAGGGACGGACAACACCGGGGAGCTGTTTTTT.

This sequence joins TRBV2 and TRBJ2-3; unclear D gene. CDR1 is SNHLY, CDR2 FYNNEI, per germline. The length of the CDR3 is 12 residues. With 6 bases removed from V and 3 bases from J, the gap between germline ends came to 7 bases. CDR3 nucleotides: TGTGCCAGCAGCCTCATGACAGATACGCAGTATTTT. It is translated as CASSLMTDTQYF.

The CDR3 loop is CASSLGGDYGYTF. The CDR3 nucleotides are TGTGCCAGCAGCTTGGGGGGTGACTATGGCTACACCTTC. This chain links TRBV5-5 with TRBJ1-2; D not certain. The CDR3 runs to 13 residues. With 0 bases removed from V and 3 bases from J, the gap between germline ends came to 6 bases. Germline V gene lookup returns CDR1 SGHKS and CDR2 YYEKEE (reference sequence).

V and J are TRBV27 and TRBJ2-5, with a tentative D call TRBD1 (5 bases). Germline V gives CDR1 MNHEY, CDR2 SMNVEV (reference sequence). V dropped 2 bases and J dropped 5 bases, with 9 bases sitting between them. The CDR3 has 13 amino acids. The CDR3 loop is CASSLQQDETQYF. In DNA, the CDR3 is TGTGCCAGCAGTTTACAACAGGATGAGACCCAGTACTTC.

The chain combines TRBV5-1 with TRBJ2-1; 7 positions match TRBD2. V shed 2 bases, J shed 6 bases, and the junction held 5 bases outside the gene matches. Germline V CDR1 and CDR2: SGHRS, YFSETQ. CDR3 length: 14 amino acids. The CDR3 bases are TGCGCCAGCAGCTTTCGGGAGGCTTTCAATGAGCAGTTCTTC. The encoded protein is CASSFREAFNEQFF.

This clone showed up just once. The V gene is TRBV28, the J gene TRBJ1-5, with a possible D match to TRBD1 (5 bases). The CDR3 spans 15 residues. Germline V gene sequence: CDR1 MDHEN, CDR2 SYDVKM. Trimming took off 0 bases at V and 7 bases at J, with 13 bases between the two ends. CDR3 in amino acids: CASSLWPPRGQPQHF. The CDR3 DNA reads as TGTGCCAGCAGTTTATGGCCGCCGAGGGGCCAGCCCCAGCATTTT.

J is TRBJ2-7 and V is TRBV6-5; 10 bases align to TRBD1. Germline V lookup: CDR1 MNHEY, CDR2 SVGAGI. The length of the CDR3 is 15 residues. The trim removed 6 bases at V and 1 base at J, leaving 6 bases unmatched. The CDR3 DNA is TGTGCCAGCAGGACCCGGGACAGGGGTTCCTACGAGCAGTACTTC. Translating it yields CASRTRDRGSYEQYF.

This clone was observed a single time. The chain is built from TRBV6-8 and TRBJ2-1; the match to TRBD2 covers 7 bases. The V gene end was trimmed by 0 bases and the J gene end by 4 bases; junction bases not matched to a gene: 3. Germline CDR1 MNHGY, CDR2 SAAAGT. The CDR3 consists of 15 residues. The CDR3, as DNA: TGTGCCAGCAGTTACTCATGGGAGGGATACAATGAGCAGTTCTTC. This sequence encodes CASSYSWEGYNEQFF.

The chain has TRBV28 and TRBJ1-5, with D unresolved. The V end was cut by 7 bases, the J end by 2 bases, with 12 bases between. The CDR3 consists of 14 residues. The germline V gene has CDR1 MDHEN and CDR2 SYDVKM. CDR3 DNA: TGTGCCAGCAACTCTTGGGGTGGCAATCAGCCCCAGCATTTT. Encoded protein: CASNSWGGNQPQHF.

V is TRBV6-1 and J is TRBJ2-1; 8 bases fit TRBD1. Germline V CDR1 and CDR2: MNHNS, SASEGT. This CDR3 is built from 16 residues. V shed 0 bases, J shed 6 bases, and the junction held 7 bases outside the gene matches. The CDR3 loop reads CASSEALGQGVNEQFF. The CDR3 DNA reads as TGTGCCAGCAGTGAAGCCCTCGGACAGGGCGTCAATGAGCAGTTCTTC.

The chain uses TRBV6-1 and TRBJ2-1, with D unclear. Germline V gene sequence: CDR1 MNHNS, CDR2 SASEGT. Trimming removed 0 bases at V and 9 bases at J, with 6 bases between. The CDR3 is made up of 12 amino acids. The CDR3 DNA reads TGTGCCAGCAGTGAAGCGATTACTGAGCAGTTCTTC. Translated, it gives CASSEAITEQFF.

The gene calls are TRBV28 and TRBJ1-4; TRBD1 agrees at 9 bases. The V gene end was trimmed by 7 bases and the J gene end by 6 bases; junction bases not matched to a gene: 3. This CDR3 is built from 13 residues. Germline lookup yields CDR1 MDHEN and CDR2 SYDVKM. CDR3 DNA sequence: TGTGCCAGCACGGACAGGGGAGATGAAAAACTGTTTTTT. Amino acids: CASTDRGDEKLFF.

V gene TRBV19 combines with J gene TRBJ1-2; 8 bases match TRBD1. The CDR3 sequence is 13 residues long. Germline V gene data show CDR1 as LNHDA and CDR2 as SQIVND (reference sequence). V lost 8 bases, J lost 8 bases, and 10 bases stayed unmatched. This CDR3 reads CASGDRRLGGYTF. CDR3 nucleotides: TGTGCCAGTGGGGACAGGAGGCTTGGGGGCTACACCTTC.

V and J are TRBV4-1 and TRBJ2-1; D not certain. Trimming cost V 0 bases and J 8 bases, with 17 bases left between them. CDR3 size: 16 residues. In germline, CDR1 is MGHRA, CDR2 YSYEKL. The DNA for the CDR3 is TGCGCCAGCAGCCAAGAACGAACTACTCCTTGGGATGAGCAGTTCTTC. Amino acids: CASSQERTTPWDEQFF.

The genes are TRBV4-2 and TRBJ2-7, with unresolved D. This CDR3 spans 15 amino acids. V was shortened by 3 bases and J by 3 bases, with 15 bases between the two germline ends. Germline CDR1 LGHNA, CDR2 YNFKEQ. The CDR3 here is CASSQEVSSGYEQYF. CDR3 nucleotides: TGTGCCAGCAGCCAGGAAGTAAGTAGTGGCTACGAGCAGTACTTC.

The rearrangement joins TRBV10-3 to TRBJ2-2; 11 positions match TRBD2. The CDR3 extends over 17 amino acids. With 0 bases clipped from V and 0 bases from J, the junction kept 0 bases outside the gene matches. Germline-derived CDR1 and CDR2 are ENHRY and SYGVKD. The chain's CDR3 is CAISESTSGTNTGELFF. The CDR3 region has the DNA TGTGCCATCAGTGAGTCGACTAGCGGGACGAACACCGGGGAGCTGTTTTTT.

The chain combines TRBV2 with TRBJ2-3, with unresolved D. The CDR3 runs to 11 residues. Between the trimmed V and J ends, which lost 8 bases and 2 bases, there was a span of 5 bases. Germline V gene sequence: CDR1 SNHLY, CDR2 FYNNEI. This CDR3 is CASGNTDTQYF. CDR3 coding DNA: TGTGCCAGCGGCAACACAGATACGCAGTATTTT.

This clone was counted a few times. This chain joins TRBV14 and TRBJ2-7; D call uncertain. CDR3 length: 13 amino acids. Trimming cost V 5 bases and J 10 bases, with 18 bases left between them. Germline V gene sequence: CDR1 SGHDN, CDR2 FVKESK. The CDR3 loop reads CASSALIHTPQYF. CDR3 nucleotide sequence: TGTGCCAGCAGCGCCCTCATCCATACCCCCCAGTACTTC.

The CDR3, as DNA: TGTGCCTGGAGACTGACGGCCTTGCAGTTCTTC. Translating it yields CAWRLTALQFF. The J gene is TRBJ2-1, the V gene TRBV30; no reliable D call. Trimming shortened V by 3 bases and J by 12 bases, and 12 bases separated the two germline ends. This CDR3 is built from 11 residues. Germline loops: CDR1 GTSNPN, CDR2 SVGIG (reference sequence).

This clone was seen more than once but under ten times. The chain is built from TRBV30 and TRBJ2-3; maybe TRBD2 (5 bases). The CDR3 runs to 11 residues. V was trimmed by 2 bases and J by 6 bases, leaving 6 bases between them. CDR1 GTSNPN and CDR2 SVGIG come from the germline V gene (reference sequence). The CDR3 reads CAWSRGDTQYF. The CDR3 nucleotides are TGTGCCTGGAGTCGCGGGGATACGCAGTATTTT.